The present T cell receptor beta chain was sequenced within a study of blood T cells in healthy people across ages. Study context: Template switching picked up about one barcoded beta molecule for each two T cells.

This clonotype occurred a few times. A second roughly 6 to 12 cycle PCR used barcoded and J-beta primers. TCRdb used MiXCR to reprocess the 5' RACE reads, holding one entry per CDR3 protein. In the table there are over 700,000 distinct CDR3 sequences, 20% to 30% of which are singletons. Germline V gene data show CDR1 as DFQATT and CDR2 as SNEGSKA (reference sequence). The CDR3 spans 14 residues. This same sample was also part of a study on T cells of mothers and their children. That report notes: Samples came from a few healthy Caucasian mothers and their six children. A slight, non-significant increase in overlap was found for related mother-child pairs relative to unrelated pairs.

The material sequenced was blood. This sequence originates from a boy younger than 18 in good health. The gene calls are TRBV20-1 and TRBJ2-5; 9 bases line up with TRBD2. The end of the DNA is better explained by TRBJ2-7, so the J call may be wrong. The CDR3 reads CSASLAGSSYEQYF. DNA for the CDR3: TGCAGTGCTAGTCTAGCGGGGAGCTCCTACGAGCAGTACTTC.